Given below is one T cell receptor beta chain in context. Which antigen it targets is not known. Base qualities are not provided; no much larger clone lies one nucleotide away. TCRbeta CDR3 regions were amplified from genomic DNA by means of the immunoSEQ Assay, a bias-controlled multiplex PCR. From the authors' description of their analysis: Within the assay, amplification of reference gene primers was used to estimate how many nucleated cells each sample contained. Sequence reads were collapsed and filtered to measure the absolute abundance of every unique TCRbeta CDR3 rearrangement. Productive Simpson clonality was computed per sample as the square root of Simpson's diversity index over productive rearrangements. TCRdb took this table from immuneACCESS and kept in-frame rearrangements with V and J called. Such tables lack part of the clones; where checked against another copy, unresolved V genes explain under half of the gap, and the rest is unexplained. The V and J calls and clone size come from that table; D and trimming were worked out from the DNA. This sample has approximately 44,000 clones in its table, and about 90% of those were observed once. The ten most abundant clones make up around 13% of the sample.

These data originate in a study of blood T cell repertoires in COVID-19 (dated by TCRdb to the early 2020s). Broadly, across the study: Collaborator samples came from the United States, Italy and Spain and covered acute and convalescent phases of COVID-19. The material from the prospective study consisted of cDNA or gDNA derived from T cells, B-cell-depleted T cells, or PBMCs. The dataset comprised deeply sampled blood TCRbeta repertoires from subjects exposed to, actively infected with, or recovered from COVID-19. The repertoires were released in a freely available public database meant as a resource for research on the immune response to SARS-CoV-2. Samples were obtained from the ongoing ImmuneRACE study (first 160 participants) and from roughly 1,300 subjects provided by 6 global collaborators. A de-identified subject ID, COVID-19 status, age in years and sex were almost always included in the sample metadata. Where available, HLA class I and class II types were taken from metadata supplied by the sample provider and were not determined by assay-based typing.

V and J lose 7 bases and 6 bases, and a span of 16 bases separates them. The CDR3 sequence holds 13 residues, the cysteine and phenylalanine included. The only DNA kept is the CDR3, 39 bases in frame from the first base. Whole blood was collected in K2EDTA tubes by collaborating institutions according to the institutions' own protocols. For TCRbeta analysis, collaborators shipped samples as frozen whole blood, isolated PBMCs, or DNA extracted from either of those sample types. Here is what the overall study found, with its caveats: How much clinical and demographic metadata was included differed by source and by participant, and the metadata was provided uncurated.

The chain is assembled from TRBV12-3 or TRBV12-4 and TRBJ2-7; no D gene can be assigned with confidence. The source material was peripheral blood. The receptor comes from a human donor in a cohort sampled during active COVID-19. The DNA reads TGTGCCAGCAATTTCCGGCTGTCGGGCGAGCAGTACTTC. The translation is CASNFRLSGEQYF.